This is a list of T cell receptor beta chains from one sample in a study of cytomegalovirus exposure and HLA in healthy donors. Measured with immunoSEQ multiplex PCR; TCRdb has only the in-frame clones, and not every one. The sample lists fewer than 200,000 clones; 82% were seen once. Sequencing used PBMCs. The receptors stem from a male donor in good health and CMV-seronegative. The CDR3 runs from the conserved cysteine through the conserved F or W. The D gene is left open where the match is weak. The listing skips clone size in some rows; elsewhere it reads once, few, many or a size class.

j_gene: TRBJ2-1; v_gene: TRBV5-4; abundance: NA; d_gene: TRBD2; CDR3aa: CASSPGSPSGGYNEQFF; CDR3nt: TGTGCCAGCAGCCCCGGTAGCCCTAGCGGGGGATACAATGAGCAGTTCTTC
j_gene: TRBJ2-3; v_gene: TRBV5-1; abundance: once; d_gene: TRBD2; CDR3aa: CASSLGGTSGGTDTQYF; CDR3nt: TGCGCCAGCAGCTTGGGCGGGACTAGCGGGGGGACAGATACGCAGTATTTT
j_gene: TRBJ2-5; v_gene: TRBV7-9; abundance: NA; d_gene: TRBD2; CDR3aa: CASSNRERGGETQYF; CDR3nt: TGTGCCAGCAGCAACCGGGAGCGGGGAGGGGAGACCCAGTACTTC
j_gene: TRBJ2-7; v_gene: TRBV20-1; abundance: NA; d_gene: NA; CDR3aa: CSATQDGEQYF; CDR3nt: TGCAGTGCCACGCAGGATGGCGAGCAGTACTTC
j_gene: TRBJ1-5; v_gene: TRBV7-8; abundance: NA; d_gene: NA; CDR3aa: CASRSRDGINQPQHF; CDR3nt: TGTGCCAGCCGATCGCGGGATGGGATTAATCAGCCCCAGCATTTT
j_gene: TRBJ1-5; v_gene: TRBV7-8; abundance: NA; d_gene: TRBD1; CDR3aa: CASSLRDSGYSNQPQHF; CDR3nt: TGTGCCAGCAGCCTCCGGGACAGCGGCTATAGCAATCAGCCCCAGCATTTT
j_gene: TRBJ2-7; v_gene: TRBV5-1; abundance: NA; d_gene: NA; CDR3aa: CASSWIDPLQGLDEQYF; CDR3nt: TGCGCCAGCAGCTGGATCGACCCTCTTCAGGGCTTAGACGAGCAGTACTTC
j_gene: TRBJ1-4; v_gene: TRBV6-1; abundance: NA; d_gene: NA; CDR3aa: CASLRVFQANEKLFF; CDR3nt: TGTGCCAGCCTCCGAGTATTTCAGGCTAATGAAAAACTGTTTTTT
j_gene: TRBJ2-1; v_gene: TRBV7-9; abundance: NA; d_gene: TRBD1; CDR3aa: CASSINRGHHNEQFF; CDR3nt: TGTGCCAGCAGCATTAACAGGGGGCACCACAATGAGCAGTTCTTC
j_gene: TRBJ2-2; v_gene: TRBV11-3; abundance: NA; d_gene: NA; CDR3aa: CASSLVAAGPNTGELFF; CDR3nt: TGTGCCAGCAGCTTAGTGGCTGCAGGGCCGAACACCGGGGAGCTGTTTTTT
j_gene: TRBJ1-5; v_gene: TRBV6-1; abundance: NA; d_gene: NA; CDR3aa: CASSTLGTNQPQHF; CDR3nt: TGTGCCAGCAGCACCCTGGGGACTAATCAGCCCCAGCATTTT
j_gene: TRBJ2-7; v_gene: TRBV11-3; abundance: NA; d_gene: NA; CDR3aa: CASSLNRDYEQYF; CDR3nt: TGTGCCAGCAGCTTGAACAGAGATTACGAGCAGTACTTC
j_gene: TRBJ1-3; v_gene: TRBV9; abundance: few; d_gene: NA; CDR3aa: CASSVESSSGNTIYF; CDR3nt: TGTGCCAGCAGCGTAGAAAGTAGCTCTGGAAACACCATATATTTT
j_gene: TRBJ1-1; v_gene: TRBV4-2; abundance: once; d_gene: NA; CDR3aa: CASSQGTGDVEAFF; CDR3nt: TGTGCCAGCAGCCAAGGAACGGGGGACGTTGAAGCTTTCTTT
j_gene: TRBJ2-5; v_gene: TRBV14; abundance: NA; d_gene: TRBD1; CDR3aa: CASSQDRGQETQYF; CDR3nt: TGTGCCAGCAGCCAAGACAGGGGGCAGGAGACCCAGTACTTC
j_gene: TRBJ2-4; v_gene: TRBV11-2; abundance: NA; d_gene: NA; CDR3aa: CASSLVRESTKNIQYF; CDR3nt: TGTGCCAGCAGCTTAGTGCGCGAGTCCACCAAAAACATTCAGTACTTC
j_gene: TRBJ1-2; v_gene: TRBV6-1; abundance: NA; d_gene: NA; CDR3aa: CASSLDISNYGYTF; CDR3nt: TGTGCCAGCTCACTGGACATCTCTAACTATGGCTACACCTTC
j_gene: TRBJ2-5; v_gene: TRBV21-1; abundance: few; d_gene: NA; CDR3aa: CASSWLQGAETQYF; CDR3nt: TGTGCCAGCAGCTGGCTACAGGGGGCCGAGACCCAGTACTTC